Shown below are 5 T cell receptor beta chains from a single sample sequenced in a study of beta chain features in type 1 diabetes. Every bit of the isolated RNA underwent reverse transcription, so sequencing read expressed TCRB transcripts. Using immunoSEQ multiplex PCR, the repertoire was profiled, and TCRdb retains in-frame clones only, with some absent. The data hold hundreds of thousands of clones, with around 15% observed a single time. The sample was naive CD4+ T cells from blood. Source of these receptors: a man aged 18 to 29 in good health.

This CDR3 reads CASRGVVAPYEQYF. The CDR3, as DNA: TGTGCCAGTAGGGGGGTGGTGGCGCCCTACGAGCAGTACTTC. This chain links TRBV19 with TRBJ2-7, with D perhaps given as TRBD1 or TRBD2 (5 bases each). Germline V CDR1 and CDR2: LNHDA, SQIVND (reference sequence). The CDR3 length is 14 residues. Trimming left V 6 bases short and J 2 bases short, with 14 bases between.

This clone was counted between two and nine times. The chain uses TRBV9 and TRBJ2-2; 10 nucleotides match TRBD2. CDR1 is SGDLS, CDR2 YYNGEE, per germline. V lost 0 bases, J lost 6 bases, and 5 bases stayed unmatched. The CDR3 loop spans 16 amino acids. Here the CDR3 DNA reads TGTGCCAGCAGCGTAGGGACTAGCGGAGGGGCCGGGGAGCTGTTTTTT. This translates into CASSVGTSGGAGELFF.

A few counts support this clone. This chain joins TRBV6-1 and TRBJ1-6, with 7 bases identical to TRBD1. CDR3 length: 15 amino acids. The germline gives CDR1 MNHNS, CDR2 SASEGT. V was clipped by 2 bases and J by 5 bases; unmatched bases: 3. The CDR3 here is CASSERGRDNSPLHF. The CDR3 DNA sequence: TGTGCCAGCAGTGAAAGGGGGCGAGATAATTCACCCCTCCACTTT.

DNA for the CDR3: TGTGCCAGCAGCATCCTTGGGGCTAGGGAGCTGTTTTTT. Translated, it gives CASSILGARELFF. The chain is built from TRBV5-6 and TRBJ2-2; a weak D match, TRBD1 (5 bases). V lost 4 bases, J lost 9 bases, and 13 bases lay in between. The CDR3 extends over 13 amino acids. Looked up from germline, CDR1 is SGHDT and CDR2 is YYEEEE.

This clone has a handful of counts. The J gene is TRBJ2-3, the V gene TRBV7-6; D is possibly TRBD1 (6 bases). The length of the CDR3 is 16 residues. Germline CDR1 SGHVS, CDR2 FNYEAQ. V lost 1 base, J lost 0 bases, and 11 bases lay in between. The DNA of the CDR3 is TGTGCCAGCAGCTTAGAGGCAGGGGTTAGCACAGATACGCAGTATTTT. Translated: CASSLEAGVSTDTQYF.